Below, 6 T cell receptor beta chains from the same sample are listed, as sequenced in a study of T cell repertoires in cytomegalovirus infection (dated by TCRdb to the late 2010s). The treatment or condition label on this specimen signifies: in vitro stimulation with specific CMV peptide epitopes to enrich CMV-specific T cells. The sequencer was an Illumina HiSeq 1500. TCRdb redid the processing of the public reads, applying fastp at Q25 and MiXCR, and retained in-frame beta chains. Rows are combined by CDR3 protein, so each entry shows the most common genes and DNA. In this sample the table shows fewer than 1,000,000 distinct CDR3 sequences, approximately 31% of which occur a single time. The top ten clones comprise more than 13% of the sample. These receptors have no known antigen. The input for sequencing was cultured CD8+ T cells from PBMCs, taken from culture after CMV antigen stimulation. All receptors derive from a human donor in good health (CMV status not recorded). Some clones in this sample may be carry-over from other donors' samples.

In regard to this clonotype: It may be a read error: a sequence one base away is much more abundant. The chain employs TRBV7-2 and TRBJ1-6, with 8 bases identical to TRBD1. Germline lookup yields CDR1 SGHTA and CDR2 FQGNSA. There are 13 residues in the CDR3. CDR3 nucleotides: TGTGCCAGCAGCACGGACAGGGCCTCACCCATCCACTTT. Its translation is CASSTDRASPIHF.

The table lists this clonotype with a few counts. The rearrangement links TRBV4-3 to TRBJ1-2; D not certain. Germline lookup yields CDR1 LGHNA and CDR2 YSLEER. This CDR3 has 14 residues. Trimming pared 4 bases from V and 4 bases from J, leaving 13 bases between. CDR3 loop: CASSPPSGIYGYTF. DNA for the CDR3: TGCGCCAGCAGCCCGCCGTCCGGGATCTATGGCTACACCTTC.

The chain uses TRBV4-1 and TRBJ1-5; 7 bases are a match to TRBD1. V was clipped by 1 base and J by 6 bases; unmatched bases: 3. The germline gives CDR1 MGHRA, CDR2 YSYEKL. This CDR3 comprises 14 residues. The CDR3 DNA sequence: TGCGCCAGCAGCCAAGTCAGGGGGATTCAGCCCCAGCATTTT. The encoded protein is CASSQVRGIQPQHF.

This clonotype was observed a handful of times. This chain joins TRBV27 and TRBJ2-7; no clear D. The V gene's germline CDR1 is MNHEY and CDR2 SMNVEV (reference sequence). The ends were cut back, 6 bases at V and 3 bases at J, with 12 bases in the middle. This CDR3 has 13 amino acids. DNA for the CDR3: TGTGCCAGCAGCCAGACATTACGCTACGAGCAGTACTTC. Encoded protein: CASSQTLRYEQYF.

The chain recombines TRBV6-6 with TRBJ2-2, with 10 bases aligning to TRBD1. Germline CDR1 reads MNHNY; CDR2 reads SVGAGI (reference sequence). The CDR3 is made up of 19 amino acids. J was trimmed by 4 bases and V by 6 bases; bases with no gene match: 17. CDR3 DNA sequence: TGTGCCAGCAGCGGAGAGGGGACAGGGGTACGTCGCGGCACCGGGGAGCTGTTTTTT. Translating gives CASSGEGTGVRRGTGELFF.

The chain is built from TRBV27 and TRBJ1-5, with TRBD1 matching 7 bases. Germline CDR1 and CDR2: MNHEY and SMNVEV (reference sequence). J was trimmed by 4 bases and V by 6 bases; bases with no gene match: 12. This CDR3 contains 16 residues. The CDR3 region has the DNA TGTGCCAGCAGCCGAGGGACAGCACAGGGGAATCAGCCCCAGCATTTT. It codes for CASSRGTAQGNQPQHF.